This T cell receptor (beta chain) stems from a study of control samples from healthy donors and cancer patients. Deletions cut 5 bases from V and 6 bases from J, with 14 bases between. The CDR3 runs to 13 residues. The germline V gene has CDR1 MNHEY and CDR2 SVGAGI. This table comes from immunoSEQ multiplex PCR, and its TCRdb copy is limited to in-frame clones, with some not included. The sample shows roughly 120,000 clones, around 87% of them seen only once. This clonotype was sampled from a woman between 50 and 59 years old with colorectal cancer. Material for sequencing was PBMCs. The chain is built from TRBV6-5 and TRBJ2-7; D might be TRBD1 (5 bases). CDR3 nucleotide sequence: TGTGCCAGCAGTCGAGACAGCTCAGCCGAGCAGTACTTC. It encodes CASSRDSSAEQYF.